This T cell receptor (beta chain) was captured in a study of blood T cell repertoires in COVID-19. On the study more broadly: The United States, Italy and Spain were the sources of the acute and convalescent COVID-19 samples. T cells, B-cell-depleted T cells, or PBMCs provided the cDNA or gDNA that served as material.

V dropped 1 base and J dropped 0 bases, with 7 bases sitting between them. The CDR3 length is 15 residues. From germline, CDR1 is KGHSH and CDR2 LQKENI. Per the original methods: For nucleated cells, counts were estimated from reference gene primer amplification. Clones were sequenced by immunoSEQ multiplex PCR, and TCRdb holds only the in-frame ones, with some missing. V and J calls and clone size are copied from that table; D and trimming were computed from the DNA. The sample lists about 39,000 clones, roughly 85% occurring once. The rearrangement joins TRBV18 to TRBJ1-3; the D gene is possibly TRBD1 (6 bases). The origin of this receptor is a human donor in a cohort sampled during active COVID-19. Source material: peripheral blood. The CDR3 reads CASSPRGGSGNTIYF. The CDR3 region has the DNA TGTGCCAGCTCACCACGAGGGGGCTCTGGAAACACCATATATTTT.